These 18 T cell receptor beta chains were all obtained from the same sample, sequenced in a study of T cell repertoires in cytomegalovirus infection. MiXCR, applied by TCRdb to the reads, yields one record per CDR3 protein. This repertoire shows roughly 920,000 distinct CDR3 sequences, approximately 32% found once; its top ten account for around an eighth. Antigens of these TCRs are unknown. The source material was cultured CD8+ T cells from PBMCs, sampled from culture after CMV antigen stimulation. The receptors derive from a human donor in good health (CMV status not recorded). Some clones in this sample may be carry-over from other donors' samples.

This rearrangement joins TRBV7-8 to TRBJ2-7; D is perhaps TRBD1 or TRBD2 (6 bases each). This CDR3 contains 14 residues. Germline CDR1 SGHVS, CDR2 FQNEAQ. V dropped 5 bases and J dropped 5 bases, with 16 bases sitting between them. CDR3 nucleotide sequence: TGTGCCAGCAGCCCCTCCGGGGGCGGAAACGAGCAGTACGTC. Its protein is CASSPSGGGNEQYV.

This clonotype was seen ten or more times. The V gene is TRBV6-5, the J gene TRBJ1-5, with D hard to call. The CDR3 has 16 residues. CDR1 and CDR2 (germline): MNHEY, SVGAGI. Trimming shortened V by 0 bases and J by 11 bases, and 20 bases separated the two germline ends. The CDR3 here is CASSYSEGFDFGAQHF. The CDR3 region has the DNA TGTGCCAGCAGTTACTCGGAAGGATTTGACTTCGGTGCCCAGCATTTT.

This clonotype was counted at least ten times. This chain joins TRBV7-8 and TRBJ2-3, with TRBD2 identical over 9 bases. The J segment lost 3 bases and the V segment lost 1 base, leaving 8 bases of the junction unmatched. Germline loops: CDR1 SGHVS, CDR2 FQNEAQ. The length of the CDR3 is 17 residues. In nucleotides, the CDR3 is TGTGCCAGCAGCTTAGGGTGGCTAGCGGGGTCGACAGATACGCAGTATTTT. Translated: CASSLGWLAGSTDTQYF.

With respect to this clonotype: Possible read error: a much larger clone is one base away. This chain's CDR3 is CVSSQRTGENTGELFF. The CDR3, as DNA: TGTGTCAGCAGCCAGCGAACAGGGGAGAACACCGGGGAGCTGTTTTTT. This chain uses TRBV7-6 with TRBJ2-2, with 7 nucleotides matching TRBD1. CDR1 and CDR2 (germline): SGHVS, FNYEAQ. The CDR3 runs to 16 residues.

This clonotype was seen at least ten times. The chain has TRBV7-8 and TRBJ2-3, with 9 nucleotides matching TRBD1. V was clipped by 1 base and J by 5 bases; unmatched bases: 13. Germline values: CDR1 SGHVS, CDR2 FQNEAQ. The CDR3 spans 18 residues. Written as DNA, the CDR3 is TGTGCCAGCAGCTTAGTCTTAGTCCCGGGACAGGGAATAGATACGCAGTATTTT. Encoded protein: CASSLVLVPGQGIDTQYF.

This clonotype has more than one count but fewer than ten. The chain couples TRBV28 to TRBJ1-5; no reliable D call. The V gene's germline CDR1 is MDHEN and CDR2 SYDVKM. The V end was cut by 2 bases, the J end by 0 bases, with 8 bases between. This CDR3 has 15 residues. The chain's CDR3 is CASSLTLNSNQPQHF. The CDR3 nucleotides are TGTGCCAGCAGTTTAACCCTGAATAGCAATCAGCCCCAGCATTTT. The variable domain in full, with the rest retrieved from reference TRBV28 and TRBJ1-5, is DVKVTQSSRYLVKRTGEKVFLECVQDMDHENMFWYRQDPGLGLRLIYFSYDVKMKEKGDIPEGYSVSREKKERFSLILESASTNQTSMYLCASSLTLNSNQPQHFGDGTRLSIL.

This clonotype was picked up a small number of times. The chain couples TRBV4-2 to TRBJ2-3; tentative D call: TRBD2 (6 bases). Germline CDR1 LGHNA, CDR2 YNFKEQ. The germline V and J ends were trimmed by 1 base and 8 bases, with 22 bases remaining between them. The CDR3 is 17 residues long. CDR3 in amino acids: CASSQVPRGSSLGTQYF. The CDR3 DNA reads TGTGCCAGCAGCCAAGTCCCTCGGGGGTCCTCTCTTGGTACGCAGTATTTT.

The V gene is TRBV6-1, the J gene TRBJ2-5; D is possibly TRBD1 or TRBD2 (5 bases each). Germline V gene sequence: CDR1 MNHNS, CDR2 SASEGT. The CDR3 covers 13 residues. Trimming took off 8 bases at V and 5 bases at J, with 15 bases between the two ends. CDR3 sequence reads: CASGGAVEETQYF. In nucleotides, the CDR3 is TGTGCCAGCGGGGGAGCTGTGGAGGAGACCCAGTACTTC.

V gene TRBV4-2 combines with J gene TRBJ2-3; 8 positions agree with TRBD2. The CDR3 extends over 17 amino acids. The germline V gene has CDR1 LGHNA and CDR2 YNFKEQ. V gave up 0 bases and J gave up 2 bases; unmatched junction bases: 7. As DNA, the CDR3 is TGTGCCAGCAGCCAAGATCTTAGCGGGGTTTCCACAGATACGCAGTATTTT. Protein product: CASSQDLSGVSTDTQYF.

This clonotype occurred a few times. This chain links TRBV6-1 with TRBJ1-4, with D perhaps TRBD1 (5 bases). Germline V gene data show CDR1 as MNHNS and CDR2 as SASEGT. This CDR3 is built from 14 residues. Trimming removed 0 bases from V and 9 bases from J, with 11 bases in between. The chain's CDR3 is CASSEARAGQKLFF. Here the CDR3 DNA reads TGTGCCAGCAGTGAAGCAAGGGCAGGGCAAAAACTGTTTTTT.

The chain has TRBV20-1 and TRBJ2-1, with D possibly TRBD2 on 6 matching bases. From germline, CDR1 is DFQATT and CDR2 SNEGSKA (reference sequence). The CDR3 is made up of 13 amino acids. V shed 2 bases and J shed 5 bases, with 10 bases lying between them. The CDR3 is CSARPAGHNEQFF. The DNA of the CDR3 is TGCAGTGCTAGACCAGCGGGCCACAATGAGCAGTTCTTC.

In this sample, this clonotype turned up a few times. The chain has TRBV12-5 and TRBJ1-5, with a tentative D call TRBD1 (6 bases). Trimming shortened V by 0 bases and J by 2 bases, and 14 bases separated the two germline ends. The CDR3 runs to 17 residues. Germline lookup yields CDR1 LGHNT and CDR2 FRNRAP. The CDR3 protein is CASGLVLGGEGNQPQHF. The CDR3 DNA reads as TGTGCTAGTGGTTTGGTACTCGGGGGCGAGGGCAATCAGCCCCAGCATTTT.

This clonotype was found a few times. The chain links TRBV2 to TRBJ2-1; 7 bases are a match to TRBD2. J was trimmed by 0 bases and V by 3 bases; bases with no gene match: 8. The CDR3 runs 17 residues. Germline loops: CDR1 SNHLY, CDR2 FYNNEI. The DNA of the CDR3 is TGTGCCAGCAGTGACCCAGCGGGGCCGAGCTCCTACAATGAGCAGTTCTTC. Residues: CASSDPAGPSSYNEQFF.

This sequence joins TRBV7-9 and TRBJ2-3; a weak D match, TRBD2 (7 bases). Germline V gene sequence: CDR1 SEHNR, CDR2 FQNEAQ (reference sequence). The CDR3 consists of 16 residues. Trimming removed 3 bases at V and 3 bases at J, with 16 bases between. CDR3 amino acids: CASSFGEGGLTDTQYF. The CDR3 coding sequence is TGTGCCAGCAGCTTTGGAGAGGGGGGGCTTACAGATACGCAGTATTTT.

This clonotype has just a few counts. V is TRBV7-2 and J is TRBJ2-5, with TRBD2 as a possible D gene (6 bases). The germline V gene encodes CDR1 SGHTA and CDR2 FQGNSA. V gave up 5 bases and J gave up 4 bases, with 11 bases separating them. This CDR3 region has 13 residues. DNA of the CDR3: TGTGCCAGCAGCCCAGTGGGGGGAGAGACCCAGTACTTC. Encoded protein: CASSPVGGETQYF.

V gene TRBV11-3 combines with J gene TRBJ2-2; D may be TRBD2 (5 bases). The CDR3 spans 14 residues. Germline CDR1 SGHNT, CDR2 YENEEA. With 2 bases removed from V and 5 bases from J, the gap between germline ends came to 9 bases. In DNA form, the CDR3 reads TGTGCCAGCAGCTTATCCGGGGAAACCGGGGAGCTGTTTTTT. Translation gives CASSLSGETGELFF.

This clonotype was detected ten times or more. The J gene is TRBJ2-7, the V gene TRBV6-1, with D possibly called TRBD1 or TRBD2 (5 bases each). Trimming removed 4 bases from V and 0 bases from J, with 16 bases in between. Germline CDR1 MNHNS, CDR2 SASEGT. CDR3 length equals 16 residues. CDR3 amino acids: CASSGGTETRSYEQYV. CDR3 bases: TGTGCCAGCAGTGGTGGGACGGAAACCCGCTCCTACGAGCAGTACGTC.

In regard to this clonotype: The conserved phenylalanine or tryptophan normally closing the CDR3 is absent here, so this likely arose from a read error. The chain combines TRBV5-6 with TRBJ2-1, with D perhaps matching TRBD2 (6 bases). Per germline, CDR1 SGHDT and CDR2 YYEEEE. This CDR3 spans 15 amino acids. Deletions cut 1 base from V and 1 base from J, with 9 bases between. CDR3: CASSLNLASYNEQFS. CDR3 DNA sequence: TGTGCCAGCAGCTTGAACCTAGCGTCCTACAATGAGCAGTTCTCC.